The present entry profiles one T cell receptor beta chain with its context. This sample is drawn from a study of OX40 agonist ivuxolimab in advanced cancers. The CDR3 extends over 17 amino acids. CDR1 MDHEN and CDR2 SYDVKM come from the germline V gene. Between the trimmed V and J ends, which lost 3 bases and 2 bases, there was a span of 17 bases. This table comes from immunoSEQ multiplex PCR, and its TCRdb copy is limited to in-frame clones, with some not included. The repertoire includes over 50,000 clones, 80% to 95% of them detected once, and 20% to 25% sits in the top ten. This TCR derives from an adult with an advanced solid tumor such as melanoma, head and neck, liver or kidney cancer. The sample consisted of CD4+ or CD8+ T cells sorted from blood, taken in a trial of the OX40 agonist ivuxolimab. The chain joins TRBV28 to TRBJ1-3; D is unclear. Here the CDR3 DNA reads TGTGCCAGCAGTTTTGTGGCTAAGACGTCCCCTGGAAACACCATATATTTT. This translates into CASSFVAKTSPGNTIYF. The variable domain in full, with the rest retrieved from reference TRBV28 and TRBJ1-3, is DVKVTQSSRYLVKRTGEKVFLECVQDMDHENMFWYRQDPGLGLRLIYFSYDVKMKEKGDIPEGYSVSREKKERFSLILESASTNQTSMYLCASSFVAKTSPGNTIYFGEGSWLTVV.